The next 26 T cell receptor beta chains were all read from a single sample in a study of T cell responses to AZD1222 COVID-19 vaccine. Profiled with immunoSEQ multiplex PCR; TCRdb holds only in-frame clones, not every one. The sample contains some 130,000 clones, around 90% of which appear only once. The input for sequencing was peripheral blood, taken 28 days after the second AZD1222 dose. These receptors originate from an adult who received the AZD1222 COVID-19 vaccine.

V gene TRBV6-6 combines with J gene TRBJ2-5; D is undetermined. Germline values: CDR1 MNHNY, CDR2 SVGAGI (reference sequence). The CDR3 is 15 amino acids. Trimming pared 4 bases from V and 7 bases from J, leaving 19 bases between. The CDR3 bases are TGTGCCAGCAGTTCCCTTCTAGTGACCGAGTGGACCCAGTACTTC. Amino acid sequence: CASSSLLVTEWTQYF.

The genes are TRBV5-1 and TRBJ1-2; possibly TRBD1 for D (5 bases). Germline V gives CDR1 SGHRS, CDR2 YFSETQ. The CDR3 sequence is 14 residues long. Between the trimmed V and J ends, which lost 1 base and 2 bases, there was a span of 9 bases. The CDR3 here is CASSLTSGNYGYTF. The DNA of the CDR3 is TGCGCCAGCAGCTTGACTTCAGGGAACTATGGCTACACCTTC.

The rearrangement links TRBV19 to TRBJ1-4; D not certain. The germline V gene encodes CDR1 LNHDA and CDR2 SQIVND (reference sequence). The CDR3 contains 14 residues. V was shortened by 7 bases and J by 2 bases, with 11 bases between the two germline ends. Here the CDR3 reads CASKERITNEKLFF. CDR3 DNA sequence: TGTGCCAGTAAAGAGAGGATCACTAATGAAAAACTGTTTTTT.

This chain connects TRBV27 to TRBJ2-5; 7 bases fit TRBD2. The CDR3 totals 15 residues. Germline CDR1 and CDR2: MNHEY and SMNVEV (reference sequence). V gave up 5 bases and J gave up 4 bases; unmatched junction bases: 10. In DNA, the CDR3 is TGTGCCAGCAGTCCCTTAGTGGGAGGGAGAGAGACCCAGTACTTC. This translates into CASSPLVGGRETQYF.

This clone was found a few times. V and J are TRBV30 and TRBJ1-3, with D hard to call. The CDR3 is made up of 13 amino acids. The germline V and J ends were trimmed by 3 bases and 2 bases, with 8 bases remaining between them. Germline V CDR1 and CDR2: GTSNPN, SVGIG (reference sequence). CDR3 DNA sequence: TGTGCCTGGAGCAGCGTACCTGGAAACACCATATATTTT. As protein: CAWSSVPGNTIYF. The variable domain in full, with the rest retrieved from reference TRBV30 and TRBJ1-3, is SQTIHQWPATLVQPVGSPLSLECTVEGTSNPNLYWYRQAAGRGLQLLFYSVGIGQISSEVPQNLSASRPQDRQFILSSKKLLLSDSGFYLCAWSSVPGNTIYFGEGSWLTVV.

This rearrangement joins TRBV3-1 (or the pseudogene TRBV3-2) to TRBJ2-3; perhaps TRBD2 as D (6 bases). The CDR3 is 16 residues long. Deletions cut 1 base from V and 0 bases from J, with 11 bases between. Looked up from germline, CDR1 is LGHDT and CDR2 is YNNKEL (reference sequence). Written as DNA, the CDR3 is TGTGCCAGCAGCCAAGGGTTAAGCGGGAGCACAGATACGCAGTATTTT. It encodes CASSQGLSGSTDTQYF.

This chain connects TRBV18 to TRBJ1-4, with D possibly matching TRBD1 (6 bases). The V and J ends lost 3 bases and 7 bases respectively, with 15 bases between them. CDR1 is KGHSH, CDR2 LQKENI, per germline. This CDR3 has 15 residues. As DNA, the CDR3 is TGTGCCAGCTCACCTCAACCAGGGGCGGTTGAAAAACTGTTTTTT. Protein sequence: CASSPQPGAVEKLFF. Together with reference TRBV18 and TRBJ1-4, the CDR3 gives the full variable domain: NAGVMQNPRHLVRRRGQEARLRCSPMKGHSHVYWYRQLPEEGLKFMVYLQKENIIDESGMPKERFSAEFPKEGPSILRIQQVVRGDSAAYFCASSPQPGAVEKLFFGSGTQLSVL.

CDR3 coding DNA: TGTGCCAGCAGCTTATCCTCGGGAGAGGGGGAGGCCCAGCATTTT. Amino acid sequence: CASSLSSGEGEAQHF. V gene TRBV7-8 combines with J gene TRBJ1-5, with a possible D match to TRBD1 (6 bases). The CDR3 runs 15 residues. The germline V gene encodes CDR1 SGHVS and CDR2 FQNEAQ. V shed 2 bases and J shed 11 bases, with 19 bases lying between them.

The chain couples TRBV9 to TRBJ2-2, with a weak D call TRBD2 (5 bases). Germline V gene sequence: CDR1 SGDLS, CDR2 YYNGEE. V gave up 4 bases and J gave up 6 bases, with 13 bases separating them. This CDR3 contains 14 residues. CDR3 in amino acids: CASSTGLESGELFF. CDR3 sequence (DNA): TGTGCCAGCAGCACTGGACTCGAATCCGGGGAGCTGTTTTTT.

This clone was detected only once. This chain joins TRBV19 and TRBJ1-1; D might be TRBD1 (5 bases). Germline-derived CDR1 and CDR2 are LNHDA and SQIVND (reference sequence). Trimming pared 7 bases from V and 1 base from J, leaving 19 bases between. CDR3 length: 16 amino acids. CDR3 sequence: CASTGARVRTNTEAFF. Here the CDR3 DNA reads TGTGCCAGTACCGGGGCTCGGGTCAGGACGAACACTGAAGCTTTCTTT.

The chain combines TRBV5-1 with TRBJ2-2; D uncertain. Germline-derived CDR1 and CDR2 are SGHRS and YFSETQ. The CDR3 extends over 16 amino acids. V shed 4 bases and J shed 0 bases, with 13 bases lying between them. CDR3 nucleotides: TGCGCCAGCAGCGTCGGATACACAGCGAACACCGGGGAGCTGTTTTTT. Amino acids: CASSVGYTANTGELFF.

This clone was observed a single time. This rearrangement joins TRBV6-5 to TRBJ2-6; D gene ambiguous. The CDR3 sequence is 15 residues long. Germline values: CDR1 MNHEY, CDR2 SVGAGI. With 7 bases removed from V and 0 bases from J, the gap between germline ends came to 10 bases. The CDR3, as DNA: TGTGCCAGCATGCTCGGCAGCTCTGGGGCCAACGTCCTGACTTTC. Translation: CASMLGSSGANVLTF.

The rearrangement links TRBV2 to TRBJ1-3; 8 bases are shared with TRBD1. V trimming: 6 bases; J trimming: 1 base; junction bases outside the gene matches: 5. The CDR3 loop spans 15 amino acids. The germline V gene encodes CDR1 SNHLY and CDR2 FYNNEI. The CDR3 loop is CASSRQGSSGNTIYF. The CDR3 DNA follows: TGTGCCAGCAGCCGACAGGGGAGTTCTGGAAACACCATATATTTT.

The V call is TRBV4-1, the J call TRBJ2-1, with 8 bases that match TRBD1. V was clipped by 5 bases and J by 1 base; unmatched bases: 10. The CDR3 extends over 17 amino acids. Germline V gene data show CDR1 as MGHRA and CDR2 as YSYEKL. The DNA of the CDR3 is TGCGCCAGCAGCAAGAACCCGGACAGGGAATCCTACAATGAGCAGTTCTTC. Its translation: CASSKNPDRESYNEQFF.

The J gene is TRBJ2-1, the V gene TRBV7-6, with 11 bases that match TRBD2. The germline V gene encodes CDR1 SGHVS and CDR2 FNYEAQ. The CDR3 has 15 amino acids. V was clipped by 3 bases and J by 2 bases; unmatched bases: 0. In DNA form, the CDR3 reads TGTGCCAGCAGCTTTAGCGGGGGGGCCTACAATGAGCAGTTCTTC. Translation: CASSFSGGAYNEQFF.

V is TRBV30 and J is TRBJ1-4; no clear D. Germline CDR1 GTSNPN, CDR2 SVGIG (reference sequence). The germline V and J ends were trimmed by 0 bases and 5 bases, with 10 bases remaining between them. The CDR3 is made up of 14 amino acids. CDR3 sequence: CAWSVSEANEKLFF. As DNA, the CDR3 is TGTGCCTGGAGTGTATCTGAGGCGAATGAAAAACTGTTTTTT.

The rearrangement links TRBV6-5 to TRBJ2-1; D ambiguous. The V end was cut by 7 bases, the J end by 0 bases, with 10 bases between. Germline CDR1 and CDR2: MNHEY and SVGAGI. This CDR3 is 14 amino acids long. The DNA for the CDR3 is TGTGCCAGCATCGCCACCCGCTCCTACAATGAGCAGTTCTTC. As protein: CASIATRSYNEQFF.

V gene TRBV5-5 combines with J gene TRBJ2-7, with 7 bases fitting TRBD1. The CDR3 has 14 amino acids. Germline CDR1 reads SGHKS; CDR2 reads YYEKEE (reference sequence). The ends lost 4 bases at V and 0 bases at J; junction bases unmatched: 4. The CDR3 loop is CASSPQGDSYEQYF. In nucleotides, the CDR3 is TGTGCCAGCAGCCCGCAGGGGGACTCCTACGAGCAGTACTTC.

The CDR3 DNA reads TGTGCCAGCAGCTTAAACAGTGGAAACACTGAAGCTTTCTTT. It specifies CASSLNSGNTEAFF. The V and J genes are TRBV11-2 and TRBJ1-1; D is uncertain. The V end was cut by 2 bases, the J end by 2 bases, with 9 bases between. The CDR3 is 14 amino acids. The germline gives CDR1 SGHAT, CDR2 FQNNGV.

CDR3 sequence (DNA): TGTGCCAGCAACCCTAGCGGGAGCTCAGATACGCAGTATTTT. Its translation is CASNPSGSSDTQYF. The chain uses TRBV9 and TRBJ2-3; 10 bases match TRBD2. Unmatched junction bases numbered 5, after V lost 6 bases and J lost 4 bases. The CDR3 contains 14 residues. CDR1 is SGDLS and CDR2 is YYNGEE in the germline V gene.

This chain uses TRBV10-3 with TRBJ1-1; tentatively, D is TRBD1 (5 bases). V lost 5 bases, J lost 1 base, and 11 bases lay in between. Germline values: CDR1 ENHRY, CDR2 SYGVKD. CDR3 length: 14 amino acids. CDR3 in amino acids: CAISRGTANTEAFF. CDR3 coding DNA: TGTGCCATCAGTAGAGGGACGGCGAACACTGAAGCTTTCTTT.

The chain joins TRBV5-1 to TRBJ2-1; no clear D gene. Germline assignment: CDR1 SGHRS and CDR2 YFSETQ. The V gene lost 2 bases and the J gene lost 6 bases, with 12 bases spanning the gap. The CDR3 totals 14 residues. DNA of the CDR3: TGCGCCAGCAGCTTTGATGGCTACCTCAATGAGCAGTTCTTC. It encodes CASSFDGYLNEQFF.

The rearrangement links TRBV18 to TRBJ2-1; 7 bases fit TRBD2. V gave up 3 bases and J gave up 10 bases; unmatched junction bases: 12. The CDR3 has 15 amino acids. Germline loops: CDR1 KGHSH, CDR2 LQKENI. Written as DNA, the CDR3 is TGTGCCAGCTCACCCGCGGGGGAACCTGAGGGGGAGCAGTTCTTC. Its protein product is CASSPAGEPEGEQFF.

V is TRBV7-9 and J is TRBJ2-5; the match to TRBD2 covers 10 bases. V trimming: 0 bases; J trimming: 5 bases; junction bases outside the gene matches: 6. The CDR3 consists of 16 residues. Germline assignment: CDR1 SEHNR and CDR2 FQNEAQ (reference sequence). CDR3 sequence reads: CASSLASGRAGETQYF. In DNA, the CDR3 is TGTGCCAGCAGCTTAGCAAGCGGGAGGGCCGGGGAGACCCAGTACTTC.

The chain couples TRBV7-9 to TRBJ1-6, with 8 bases fitting TRBD1. The CDR3 loop spans 18 amino acids. Trimming removed 1 base from V and 7 bases from J; junction bases left unmatched: 12. CDR1 is SEHNR and CDR2 is FQNEAQ in the germline V gene (reference sequence). CDR3 bases: TGTGCCAGCAGCTTAGTTCAGTATCGGACAGGGAGAAATTCACCCCTCCACTTT. Protein product: CASSLVQYRTGRNSPLHF.

The J gene is TRBJ2-1, the V gene TRBV5-6; 13 bases fit TRBD2. CDR1 SGHDT and CDR2 YYEEEE come from the germline V gene. The CDR3 spans 19 residues. V shed 4 bases and J 4 bases; nucleotides not matched to a gene: 14. CDR3 sequence reads: CASSKETSGRPGRYNEQFF. CDR3 nucleotide sequence: TGTGCCAGCAGCAAGGAGACTAGCGGGAGGCCGGGGAGGTACAATGAGCAGTTCTTC.